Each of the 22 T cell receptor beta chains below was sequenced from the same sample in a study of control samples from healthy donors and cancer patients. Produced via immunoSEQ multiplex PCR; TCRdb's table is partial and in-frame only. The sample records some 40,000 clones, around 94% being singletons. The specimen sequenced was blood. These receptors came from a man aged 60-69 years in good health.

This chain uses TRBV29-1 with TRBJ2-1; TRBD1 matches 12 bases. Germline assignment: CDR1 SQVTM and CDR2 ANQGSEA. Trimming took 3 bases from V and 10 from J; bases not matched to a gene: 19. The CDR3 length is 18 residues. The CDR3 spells CSVDEGQGAHVSLWEQFF. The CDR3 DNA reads TGCAGCGTTGATGAGGGACAGGGGGCGCATGTTTCCCTTTGGGAGCAGTTCTTC.

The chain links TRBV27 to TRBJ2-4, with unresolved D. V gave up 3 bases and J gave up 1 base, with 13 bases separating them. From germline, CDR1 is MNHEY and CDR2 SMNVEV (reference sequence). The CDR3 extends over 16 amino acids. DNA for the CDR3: TGTGCCAGCAGTTTGACGGCGCGCGCTGCCAAAAACATTCAGTACTTC. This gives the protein CASSLTARAAKNIQYF.

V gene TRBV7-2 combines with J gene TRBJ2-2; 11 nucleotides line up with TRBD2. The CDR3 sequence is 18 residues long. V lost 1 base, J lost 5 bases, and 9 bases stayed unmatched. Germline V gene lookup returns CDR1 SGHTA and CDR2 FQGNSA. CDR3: CASSLGLAGGEVTGELFF. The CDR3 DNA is TGTGCCAGCAGCTTAGGGCTAGCGGGAGGCGAGGTGACCGGGGAGCTGTTTTTT. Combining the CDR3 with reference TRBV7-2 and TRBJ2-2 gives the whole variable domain GAGVSQSPSNKVTEKGKDVELRCDPISGHTALYWYRQSLGQGLEFLIYFQGNSAPDKSGLPSDRFSAERTGGSVSTLTIQRTQQEDSAVYLCASSLGLAGGEVTGELFFGEGSRLTVL.

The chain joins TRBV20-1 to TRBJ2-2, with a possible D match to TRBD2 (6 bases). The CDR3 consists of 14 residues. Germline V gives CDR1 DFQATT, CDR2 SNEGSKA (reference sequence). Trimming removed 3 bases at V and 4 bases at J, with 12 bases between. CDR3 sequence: CSASKLATTGELFF. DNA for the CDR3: TGCAGTGCTAGTAAACTAGCAACCACCGGGGAGCTGTTTTTT.

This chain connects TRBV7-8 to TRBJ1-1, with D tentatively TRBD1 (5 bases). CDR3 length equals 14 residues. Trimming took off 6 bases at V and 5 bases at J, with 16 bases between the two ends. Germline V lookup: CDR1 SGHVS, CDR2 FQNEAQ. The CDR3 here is CASRLSGIRTEAFF. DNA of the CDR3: TGTGCCAGCAGGTTATCAGGGATAAGGACTGAAGCTTTCTTT.

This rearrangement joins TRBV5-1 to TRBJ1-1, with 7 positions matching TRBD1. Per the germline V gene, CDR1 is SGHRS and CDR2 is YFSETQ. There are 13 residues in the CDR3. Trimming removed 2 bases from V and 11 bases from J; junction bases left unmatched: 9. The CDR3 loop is CASSFDRVGSAFF. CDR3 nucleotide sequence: TGCGCCAGCAGCTTCGACAGGGTCGGGTCGGCTTTCTTT.

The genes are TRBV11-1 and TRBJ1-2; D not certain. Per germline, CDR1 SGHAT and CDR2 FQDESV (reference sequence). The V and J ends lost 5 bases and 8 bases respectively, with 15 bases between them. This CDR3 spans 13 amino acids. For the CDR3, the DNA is TGTGCCAGCAGCCCAGATCCACGAGGAGGCTACACCTTC. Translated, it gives CASSPDPRGGYTF.

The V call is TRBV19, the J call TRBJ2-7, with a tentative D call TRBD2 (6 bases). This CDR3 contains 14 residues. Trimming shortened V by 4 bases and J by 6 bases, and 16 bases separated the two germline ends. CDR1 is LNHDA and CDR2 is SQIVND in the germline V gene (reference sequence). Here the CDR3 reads CASSNGGNIGEQYF. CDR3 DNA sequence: TGTGCCAGTAGTAATGGCGGGAACATAGGCGAGCAGTACTTC. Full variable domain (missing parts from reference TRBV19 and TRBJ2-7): DGGITQSPKYLFRKEGQNVTLSCEQNLNHDAMYWYRQDPGQGLRLIYYSQIVNDFQKGDIAEGYSVSREKKESFPLTVTSAQKNPTAFYLCASSNGGNIGEQYFGPGTRLTVT.

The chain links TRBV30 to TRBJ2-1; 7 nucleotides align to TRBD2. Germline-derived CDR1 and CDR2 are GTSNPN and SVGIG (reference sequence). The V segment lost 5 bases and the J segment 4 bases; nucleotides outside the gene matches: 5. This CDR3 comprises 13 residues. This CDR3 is CAWGSSGYNEQFF. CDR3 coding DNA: TGTGCCTGGGGGTCTAGCGGATACAATGAGCAGTTCTTC.

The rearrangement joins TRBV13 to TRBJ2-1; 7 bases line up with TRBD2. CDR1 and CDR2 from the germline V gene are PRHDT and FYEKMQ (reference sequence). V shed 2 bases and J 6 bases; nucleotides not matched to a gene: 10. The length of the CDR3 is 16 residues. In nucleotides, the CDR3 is TGTGCCAGCAGCTTAATAGCGGGCGCGAGGACCAATGAGCAGTTCTTC. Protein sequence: CASSLIAGARTNEQFF.

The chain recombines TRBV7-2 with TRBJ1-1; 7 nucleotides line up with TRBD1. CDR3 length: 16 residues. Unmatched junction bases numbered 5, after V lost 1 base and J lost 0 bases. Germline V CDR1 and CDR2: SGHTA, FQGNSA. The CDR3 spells CASSLVGTAMNTEAFF. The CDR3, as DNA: TGTGCCAGCAGCTTAGTTGGGACAGCCATGAACACTGAAGCTTTCTTT.

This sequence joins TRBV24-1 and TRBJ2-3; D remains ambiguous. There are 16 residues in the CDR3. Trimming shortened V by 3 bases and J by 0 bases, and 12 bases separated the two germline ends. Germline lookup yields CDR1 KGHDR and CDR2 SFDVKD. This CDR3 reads CATSDPSPGSTDTQYF. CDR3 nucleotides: TGTGCCACCAGTGATCCTTCTCCGGGTAGCACAGATACGCAGTATTTT.

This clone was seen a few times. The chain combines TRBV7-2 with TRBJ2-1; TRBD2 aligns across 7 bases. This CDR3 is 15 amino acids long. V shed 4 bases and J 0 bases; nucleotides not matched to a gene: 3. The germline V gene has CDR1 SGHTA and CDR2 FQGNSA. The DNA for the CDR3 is TGTGCCAGCAGCTCTAGCGGATACTCCTACAATGAGCAGTTCTTC. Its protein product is CASSSSGYSYNEQFF. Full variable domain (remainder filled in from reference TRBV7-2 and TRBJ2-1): GAGVSQSPSNKVTEKGKDVELRCDPISGHTALYWYRQSLGQGLEFLIYFQGNSAPDKSGLPSDRFSAERTGGSVSTLTIQRTQQEDSAVYLCASSSSGYSYNEQFFGPGTRLTVL.

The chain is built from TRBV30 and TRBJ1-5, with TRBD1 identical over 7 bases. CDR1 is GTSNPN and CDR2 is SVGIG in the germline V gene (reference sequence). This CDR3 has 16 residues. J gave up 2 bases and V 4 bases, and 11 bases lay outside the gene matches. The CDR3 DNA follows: TGTGCCTGGAAAGCGGAGCGGGACAGTGGCAATCAGCCCCAGCATTTT. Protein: CAWKAERDSGNQPQHF.

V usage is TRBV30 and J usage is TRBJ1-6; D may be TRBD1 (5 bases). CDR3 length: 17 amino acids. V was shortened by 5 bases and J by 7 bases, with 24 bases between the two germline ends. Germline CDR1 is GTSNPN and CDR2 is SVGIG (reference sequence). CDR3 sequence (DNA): TGTGCCTGGGCCCTCCTCAGGGTCCATAAGATGAATTCACCCCTCCACTTT. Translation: CAWALLRVHKMNSPLHF. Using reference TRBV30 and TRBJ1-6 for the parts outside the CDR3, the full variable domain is SQTIHQWPATLVQPVGSPLSLECTVEGTSNPNLYWYRQAAGRGLQLLFYSVGIGQISSEVPQNLSASRPQDRQFILSSKKLLLSDSGFYLCAWALLRVHKMNSPLHFGNGTRLTVT.

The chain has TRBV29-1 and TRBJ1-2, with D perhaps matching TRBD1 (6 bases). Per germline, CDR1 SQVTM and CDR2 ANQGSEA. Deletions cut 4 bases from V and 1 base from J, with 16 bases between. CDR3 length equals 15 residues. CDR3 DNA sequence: TGCAGCGTTGGGCGACAGGAGTCCCTTAACTATGGCTACACCTTC. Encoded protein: CSVGRQESLNYGYTF. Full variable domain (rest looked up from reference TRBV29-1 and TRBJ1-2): SAVISQKPSRDICQRGTSLTIQCQVDSQVTMMFWYRQQPGQSLTLIATANQGSEATYESGFVIDKFPISRPNLTFSTLTVSNMSPEDSSIYLCSVGRQESLNYGYTFGSGTRLTVV.

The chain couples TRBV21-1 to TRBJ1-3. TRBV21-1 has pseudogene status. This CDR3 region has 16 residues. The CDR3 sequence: CASSRSGSKWENTIYF. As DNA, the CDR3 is TGTGCCAGCAGCAGATCGGGGTCGAAGTGGGAAAACACCATATATTTT.

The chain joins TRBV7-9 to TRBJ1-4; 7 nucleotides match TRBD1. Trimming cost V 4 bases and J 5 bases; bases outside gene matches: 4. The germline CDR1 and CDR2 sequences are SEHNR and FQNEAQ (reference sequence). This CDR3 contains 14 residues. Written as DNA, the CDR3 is TGTGCCAGCAGCTGGACAGGCCTGAATGAAAAACTGTTTTTT. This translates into CASSWTGLNEKLFF.

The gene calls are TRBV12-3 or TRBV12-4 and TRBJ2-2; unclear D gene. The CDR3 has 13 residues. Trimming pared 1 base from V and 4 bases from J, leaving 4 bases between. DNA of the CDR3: TGTGCCAGCAGTTTAGTGATCACCGGGGAGCTGTTTTTT. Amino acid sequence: CASSLVITGELFF.

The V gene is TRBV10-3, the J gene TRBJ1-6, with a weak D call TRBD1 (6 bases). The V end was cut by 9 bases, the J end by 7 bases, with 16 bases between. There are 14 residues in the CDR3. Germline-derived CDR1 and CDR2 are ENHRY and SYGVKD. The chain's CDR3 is CAITNREGNSPLHF. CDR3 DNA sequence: TGTGCCATAACGAACAGGGAAGGGAATTCACCCCTCCACTTT.

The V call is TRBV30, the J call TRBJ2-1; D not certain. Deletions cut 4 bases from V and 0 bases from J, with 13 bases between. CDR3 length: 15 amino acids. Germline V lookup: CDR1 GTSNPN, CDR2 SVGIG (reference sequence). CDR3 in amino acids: CAWTDGSSSYNEQFF. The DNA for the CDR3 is TGTGCCTGGACGGACGGAAGTAGCTCCTACAATGAGCAGTTCTTC.

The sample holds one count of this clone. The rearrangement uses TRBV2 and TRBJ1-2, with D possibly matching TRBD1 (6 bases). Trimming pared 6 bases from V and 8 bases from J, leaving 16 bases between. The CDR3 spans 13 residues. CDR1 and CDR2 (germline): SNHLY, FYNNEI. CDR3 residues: CASREQGWGGYTF. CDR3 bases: TGTGCCAGCAGGGAACAGGGATGGGGCGGCTACACCTTC.